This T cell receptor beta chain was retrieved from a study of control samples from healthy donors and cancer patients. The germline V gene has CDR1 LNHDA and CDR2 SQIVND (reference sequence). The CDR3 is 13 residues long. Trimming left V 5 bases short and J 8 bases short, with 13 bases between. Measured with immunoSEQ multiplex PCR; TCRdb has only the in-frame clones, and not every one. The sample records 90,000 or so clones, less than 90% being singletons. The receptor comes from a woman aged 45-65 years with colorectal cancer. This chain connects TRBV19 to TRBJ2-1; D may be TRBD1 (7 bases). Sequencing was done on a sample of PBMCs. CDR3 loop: CASSLQGGDEQFF. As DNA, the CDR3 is TGTGCCAGTAGTCTCCAGGGGGGCGATGAGCAGTTCTTC. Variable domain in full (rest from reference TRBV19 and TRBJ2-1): DGGITQSPKYLFRKEGQNVTLSCEQNLNHDAMYWYRQDPGQGLRLIYYSQIVNDFQKGDIAEGYSVSREKKESFPLTVTSAQKNPTAFYLCASSLQGGDEQFFGPGTRLTVL.